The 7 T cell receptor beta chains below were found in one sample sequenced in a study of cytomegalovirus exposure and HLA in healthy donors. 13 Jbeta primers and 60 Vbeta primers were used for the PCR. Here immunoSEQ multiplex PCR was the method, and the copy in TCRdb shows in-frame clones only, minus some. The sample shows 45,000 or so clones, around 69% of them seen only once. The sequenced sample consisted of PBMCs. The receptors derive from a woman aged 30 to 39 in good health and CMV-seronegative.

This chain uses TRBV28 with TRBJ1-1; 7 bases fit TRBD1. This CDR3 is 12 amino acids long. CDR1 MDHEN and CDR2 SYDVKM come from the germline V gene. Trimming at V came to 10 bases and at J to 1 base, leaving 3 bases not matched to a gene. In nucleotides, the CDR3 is TGTGCCATCTCAGGGGGGAACACTGAAGCTTTCTTT. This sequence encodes CAISGGNTEAFF.

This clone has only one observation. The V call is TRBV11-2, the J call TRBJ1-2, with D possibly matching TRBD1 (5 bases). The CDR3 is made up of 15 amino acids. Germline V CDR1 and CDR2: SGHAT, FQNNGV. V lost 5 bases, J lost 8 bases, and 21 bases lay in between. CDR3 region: CASSPTTRQIGGYTF. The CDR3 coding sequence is TGTGCCAGCAGCCCCACGACCCGACAGATTGGGGGCTACACCTTC.

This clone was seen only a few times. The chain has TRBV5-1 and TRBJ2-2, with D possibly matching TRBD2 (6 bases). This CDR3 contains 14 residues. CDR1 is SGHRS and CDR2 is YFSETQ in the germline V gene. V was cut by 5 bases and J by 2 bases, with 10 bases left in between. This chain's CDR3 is CASRVGSNTGELFF. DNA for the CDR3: TGCGCCAGCAGGGTCGGGAGCAACACCGGGGAGCTGTTTTTT.

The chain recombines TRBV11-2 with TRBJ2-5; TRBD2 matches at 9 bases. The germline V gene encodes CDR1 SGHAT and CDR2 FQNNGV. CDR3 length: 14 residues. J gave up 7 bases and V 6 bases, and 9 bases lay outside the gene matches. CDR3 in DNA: TGTGCCAGCAGAACGGGACTAGCTGGGGCGACCCAGTACTTC. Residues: CASRTGLAGATQYF.

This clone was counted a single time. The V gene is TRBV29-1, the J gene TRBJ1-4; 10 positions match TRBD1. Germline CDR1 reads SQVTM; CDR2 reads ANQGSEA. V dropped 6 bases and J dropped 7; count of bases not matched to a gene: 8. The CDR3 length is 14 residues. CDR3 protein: CSVRQGARGEKLFF. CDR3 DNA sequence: TGCAGCGTGCGACAGGGGGCGCGTGGTGAAAAACTGTTTTTT.

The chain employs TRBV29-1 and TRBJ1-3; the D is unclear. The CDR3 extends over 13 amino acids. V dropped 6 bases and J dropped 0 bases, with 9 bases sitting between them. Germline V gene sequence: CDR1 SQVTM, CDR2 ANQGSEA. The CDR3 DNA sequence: TGCAGCGTCCACACAGACTCTGGAAACACCATATATTTT. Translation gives CSVHTDSGNTIYF.

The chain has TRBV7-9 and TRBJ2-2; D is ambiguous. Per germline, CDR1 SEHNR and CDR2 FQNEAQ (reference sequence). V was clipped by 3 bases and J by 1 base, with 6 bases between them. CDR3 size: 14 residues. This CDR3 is CASSFVQNTGELFF. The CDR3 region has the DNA TGTGCCAGCAGCTTCGTACAGAACACCGGGGAGCTGTTTTTT. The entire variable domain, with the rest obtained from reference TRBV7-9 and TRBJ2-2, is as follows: DTGVSQNPRHKITKRGQNVTFRCDPISEHNRLYWYRQTLGQGPEFLTYFQNEAQLEKSRLLSDRFSAERPKGSFSTLEIQRTEQGDSAMYLCASSFVQNTGELFFGEGSRLTVL.